These T cell receptor beta chains were read from a single sample in a study of T cell repertoires in cytomegalovirus infection. TCRdb passed the reads through MiXCR, listing each CDR3 protein once. The sample includes about 220,000 distinct CDR3 sequences, around 35% of them seen just once. The antigens these receptors bind are not known. This specimen consisted of CD8+ T cells from cultured PBMCs, obtained from culture after CMV antigen stimulation. These receptors were taken from a human donor in good health (CMV status not recorded). Some clones in this sample may be carry-over from other donors' samples. Each CDR3 is given with its conserved first and last residue.

v_call cdr3_aa
TRBV25-1 CASSEEWNTEAFF
TRBV7-4 CASSLYEGSEMNTEAFF
TRBV11-1 CASRTSGGYNEQFF
TRBV27 CASSLTSGSGEQYF
TRBV6-1 CASSEPPGASPSYEQYF
TRBV2 CASSTGPYTGELFF
TRBV15 CATSSSMTSGRGHSEQFF
TRBV15 CATSRDRGGTEAFF
TRBV6-8 CASSYSNLGIGYGYTF
TRBV7-7 CASSPELEGTGELFF
TRBV27 CASSLGTFANQPQHF
TRBV7-2 CASSADRGPFSNQPQHF
TRBV7-6 CASSYVSTDTQYF
TRBV29-1 CSARGGKYNEQFF
TRBV4-1 CASSQEPAGGSYEQYF
TRBV19 CASSIDRGPPTGELFF
TRBV7-6 CASTPDHEQYF
TRBV20-1 CSARMTLLDKPSYNEQFF